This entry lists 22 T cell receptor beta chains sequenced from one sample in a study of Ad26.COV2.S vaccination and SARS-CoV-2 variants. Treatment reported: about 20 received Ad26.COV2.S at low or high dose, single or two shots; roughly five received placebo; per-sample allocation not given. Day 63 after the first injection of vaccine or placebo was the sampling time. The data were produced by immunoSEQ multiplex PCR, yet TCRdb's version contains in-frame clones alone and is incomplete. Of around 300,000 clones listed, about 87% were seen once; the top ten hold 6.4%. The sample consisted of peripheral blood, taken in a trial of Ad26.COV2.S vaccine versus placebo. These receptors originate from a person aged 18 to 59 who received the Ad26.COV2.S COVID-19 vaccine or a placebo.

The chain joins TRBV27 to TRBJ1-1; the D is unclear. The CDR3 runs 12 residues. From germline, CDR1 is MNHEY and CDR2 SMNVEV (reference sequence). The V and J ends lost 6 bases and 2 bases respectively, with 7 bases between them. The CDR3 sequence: CASRTSNTEAFF. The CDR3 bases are TGTGCCAGCAGAACAAGCAACACTGAAGCTTTCTTT.

Written as DNA, the CDR3 is TGTGCCAGGGGGAGAGGGGGAACTCAACTTAACACGAACACCGGGGAGCTGTTTTTT. Its translation is CARGRGGTQLNTNTGELFF. The V call is TRBV6-4, the J call TRBJ2-2, with D possibly matching TRBD1 (6 bases). Per germline, CDR1 MRHNA and CDR2 SNTAGT. The CDR3 runs 19 residues. V was pared by 9 bases and J by 0 bases, with 26 bases between.

The CDR3 region has the DNA TGTGCCAGCAGCTTGGCGGGGGGAAGCACCAACACTGAAGCTTTCTTT. Its protein is CASSLAGGSTNTEAFF. The rearrangement uses TRBV7-9 and TRBJ1-1; possible D gene TRBD1, 5 bases. Germline CDR1 SEHNR, CDR2 FQNEAQ (reference sequence). V was shortened by 3 bases and J by 2 bases, with 16 bases between the two germline ends. The CDR3 length is 16 residues.

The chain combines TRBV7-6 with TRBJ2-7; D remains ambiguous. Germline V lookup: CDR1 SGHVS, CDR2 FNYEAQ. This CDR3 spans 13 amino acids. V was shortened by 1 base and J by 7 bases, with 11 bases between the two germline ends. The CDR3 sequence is CASSLGRQGEQYF. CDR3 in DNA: TGTGCCAGCAGCTTAGGCAGACAAGGAGAGCAGTACTTC.

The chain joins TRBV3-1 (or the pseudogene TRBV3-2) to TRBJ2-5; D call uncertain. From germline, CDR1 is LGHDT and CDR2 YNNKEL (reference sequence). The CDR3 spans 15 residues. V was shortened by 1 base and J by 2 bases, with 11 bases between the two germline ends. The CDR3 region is CASSQVLLPQETQYF. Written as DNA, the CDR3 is TGTGCCAGCAGCCAAGTGTTACTACCACAAGAGACCCAGTACTTC.

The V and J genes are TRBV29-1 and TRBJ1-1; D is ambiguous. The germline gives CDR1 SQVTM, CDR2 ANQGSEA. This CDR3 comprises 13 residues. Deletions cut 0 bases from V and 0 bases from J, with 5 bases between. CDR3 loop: CSVEDTVNTEAFF. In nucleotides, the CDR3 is TGCAGCGTTGAAGATACGGTGAACACTGAAGCTTTCTTT.

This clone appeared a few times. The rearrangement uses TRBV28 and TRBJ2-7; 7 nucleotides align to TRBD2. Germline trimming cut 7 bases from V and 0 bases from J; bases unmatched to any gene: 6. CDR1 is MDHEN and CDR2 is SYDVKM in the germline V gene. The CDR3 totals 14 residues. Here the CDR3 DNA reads TGTGCCAGCATGGGGAGCGGGAACTCCTACGAGCAGTACTTC. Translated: CASMGSGNSYEQYF.

CDR3 nucleotides: TGTGCCAGCAGCTTAAACGGTGGAATAGGCTATGGCTACACCTTC. Amino acid sequence: CASSLNGGIGYGYTF. The genes are TRBV7-2 and TRBJ1-2; D not resolved. The CDR3 length is 15 residues. V lost 2 bases and J 4 bases, leaving 14 bases between the germline ends. Germline V gene data show CDR1 as SGHTA and CDR2 as FQGNSA.

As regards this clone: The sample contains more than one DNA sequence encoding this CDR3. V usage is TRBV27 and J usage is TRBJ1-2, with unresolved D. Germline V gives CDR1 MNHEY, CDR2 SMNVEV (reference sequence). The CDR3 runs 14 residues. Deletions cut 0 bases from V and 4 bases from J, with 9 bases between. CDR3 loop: CASSLSGRSYGYTF. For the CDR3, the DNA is TGTGCCAGCAGTTTATCCGGACGGAGCTATGGCTACACCTTC.

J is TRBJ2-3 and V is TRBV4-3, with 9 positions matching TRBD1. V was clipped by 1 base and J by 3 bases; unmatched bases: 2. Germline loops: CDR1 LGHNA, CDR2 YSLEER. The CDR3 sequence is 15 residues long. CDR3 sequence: CASSQATGGTDTQYF. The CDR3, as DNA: TGCGCCAGCAGCCAAGCGACAGGGGGAACAGATACGCAGTATTTT.

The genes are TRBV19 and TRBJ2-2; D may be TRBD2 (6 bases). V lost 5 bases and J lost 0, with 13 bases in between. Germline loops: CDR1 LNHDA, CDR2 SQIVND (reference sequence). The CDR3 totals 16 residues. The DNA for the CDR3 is TGTGCCAGTAGTTGGGGGGTAAGGGCGAACACCGGGGAGCTGTTTTTT. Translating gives CASSWGVRANTGELFF. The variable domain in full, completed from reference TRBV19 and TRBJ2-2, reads DGGITQSPKYLFRKEGQNVTLSCEQNLNHDAMYWYRQDPGQGLRLIYYSQIVNDFQKGDIAEGYSVSREKKESFPLTVTSAQKNPTAFYLCASSWGVRANTGELFFGEGSRLTVL.

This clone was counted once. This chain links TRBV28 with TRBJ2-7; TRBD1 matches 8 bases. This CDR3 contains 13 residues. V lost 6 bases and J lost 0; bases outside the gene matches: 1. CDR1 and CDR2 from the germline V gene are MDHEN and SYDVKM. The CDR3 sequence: CASRGQGSYEQYF. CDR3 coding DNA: TGTGCCAGCAGAGGACAGGGCTCCTACGAGCAGTACTTC. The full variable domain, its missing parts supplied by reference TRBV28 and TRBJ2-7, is DVKVTQSSRYLVKRTGEKVFLECVQDMDHENMFWYRQDPGLGLRLIYFSYDVKMKEKGDIPEGYSVSREKKERFSLILESASTNQTSMYLCASRGQGSYEQYFGPGTRLTVT.

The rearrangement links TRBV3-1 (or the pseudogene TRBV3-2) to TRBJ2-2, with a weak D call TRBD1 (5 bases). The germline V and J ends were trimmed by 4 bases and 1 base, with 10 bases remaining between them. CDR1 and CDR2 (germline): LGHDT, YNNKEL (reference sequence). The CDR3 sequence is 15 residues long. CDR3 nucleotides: TGTGCCAGCAGCCCCCTAGGGGAGAACACCGGGGAGCTGTTTTTT. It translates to CASSPLGENTGELFF.

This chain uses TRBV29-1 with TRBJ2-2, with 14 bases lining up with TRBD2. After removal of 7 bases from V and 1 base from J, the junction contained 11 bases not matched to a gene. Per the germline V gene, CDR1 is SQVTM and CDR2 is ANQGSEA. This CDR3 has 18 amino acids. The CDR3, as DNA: TGCAGCGCCTACCCGGGACTAGCGGGAGAAAAGAACACCGGGGAGCTGTTTTTT. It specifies CSAYPGLAGEKNTGELFF.

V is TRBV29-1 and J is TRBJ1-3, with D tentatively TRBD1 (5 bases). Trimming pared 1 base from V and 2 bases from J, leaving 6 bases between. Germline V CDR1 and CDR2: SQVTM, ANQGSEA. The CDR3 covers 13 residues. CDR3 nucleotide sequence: TGCAGCGTTGAAGTCAGGGCTGGAAACACCATATATTTT. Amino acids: CSVEVRAGNTIYF.

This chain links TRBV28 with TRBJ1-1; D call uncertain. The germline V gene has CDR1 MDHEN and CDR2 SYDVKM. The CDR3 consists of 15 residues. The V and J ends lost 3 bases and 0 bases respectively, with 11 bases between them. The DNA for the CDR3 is TGTGCCAGCAGTTTCCAGCGACGCATGAACACTGAAGCTTTCTTT. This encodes CASSFQRRMNTEAFF.

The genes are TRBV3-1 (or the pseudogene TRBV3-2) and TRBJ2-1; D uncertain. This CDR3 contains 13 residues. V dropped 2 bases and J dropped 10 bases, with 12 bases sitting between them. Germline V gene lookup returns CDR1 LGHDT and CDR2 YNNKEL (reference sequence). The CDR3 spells CASSQQAQNEQFF. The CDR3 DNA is TGTGCCAGCAGCCAACAGGCCCAGAACGAGCAGTTCTTC.

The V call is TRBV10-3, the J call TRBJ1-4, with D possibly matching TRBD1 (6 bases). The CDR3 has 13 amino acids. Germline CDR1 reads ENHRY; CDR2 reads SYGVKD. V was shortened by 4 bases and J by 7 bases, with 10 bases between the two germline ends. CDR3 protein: CAISAGAGEKLFF. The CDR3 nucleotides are TGTGCCATCAGTGCGGGGGCTGGTGAAAAACTGTTTTTT.

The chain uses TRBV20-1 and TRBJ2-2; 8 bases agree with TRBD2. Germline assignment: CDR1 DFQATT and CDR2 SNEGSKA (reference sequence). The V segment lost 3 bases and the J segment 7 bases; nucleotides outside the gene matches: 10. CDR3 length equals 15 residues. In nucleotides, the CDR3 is TGCAGTGCTAGTTTGGGGGCGGGGGGCGGCGGGGAGCTGTTTTTT. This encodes CSASLGAGGGGELFF.

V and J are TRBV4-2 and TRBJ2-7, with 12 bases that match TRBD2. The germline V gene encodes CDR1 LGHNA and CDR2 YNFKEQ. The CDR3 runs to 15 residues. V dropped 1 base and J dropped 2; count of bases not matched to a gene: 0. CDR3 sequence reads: CASSQGLAGAYEQYF. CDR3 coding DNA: TGTGCCAGCAGCCAAGGACTAGCGGGAGCCTACGAGCAGTACTTC.

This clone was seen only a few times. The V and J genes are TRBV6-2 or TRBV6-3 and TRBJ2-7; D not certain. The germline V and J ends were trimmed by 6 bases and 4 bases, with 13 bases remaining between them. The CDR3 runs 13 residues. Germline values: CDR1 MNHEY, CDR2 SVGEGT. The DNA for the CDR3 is TGTGCCAGCAGCCTCCCCCCATCGTACGAGCAGTACTTC. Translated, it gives CASSLPPSYEQYF.

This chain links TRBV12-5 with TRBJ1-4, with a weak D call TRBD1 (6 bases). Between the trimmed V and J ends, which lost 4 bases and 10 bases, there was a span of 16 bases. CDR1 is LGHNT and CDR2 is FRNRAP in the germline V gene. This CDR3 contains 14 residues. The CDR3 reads CASGSARGSVKLFF. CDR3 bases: TGTGCTAGTGGTTCGGCCAGGGGAAGTGTAAAACTGTTTTTT.